A single sample is the source of the 6 T cell receptor beta chains below, sequenced in a study of shared T cell receptors in the human thymus (dated by TCRdb to the early 2020s). Library preparation employed the immunoSEQ multiplex PCR assay. As stored in TCRdb, this immuneACCESS dataset retains in-frame rearrangements with V and J assigned. A fraction of the clones does not appear; measured against another copy, unresolved V genes explain less than half of the discrepancy, and the remainder lacks a known reason. This sample comprises about 400,000 clones, 95% of them detected only once. Approximately 0.02% of the sample comes from the top ten. The sample taken for sequencing was thymocytes. Receptor source: a human donor.

V usage is TRBV27 and J usage is TRBJ1-1, with 9 bases identical to TRBD1. Germline-derived CDR1 and CDR2 are MNHEY and SMNVEV (reference sequence). This CDR3 is built from 13 residues. With V trimmed by 5 bases and J by 10 bases, 8 bases remained unmatched. In DNA form, the CDR3 reads TGTGCCAGCAGTGTAACAGGGGGCAGAGTAGCTTTCTTT. Translated: CASSVTGGRVAFF.

The V and J genes are TRBV28 and TRBJ2-5; TRBD2 matches 8 bases. Trimming at V came to 6 bases and at J to 1 base, leaving 4 bases not matched to a gene. The CDR3 has 14 amino acids. Per the germline V gene, CDR1 is MDHEN and CDR2 is SYDVKM. The DNA for the CDR3 is TGTGCCAGCAGCTCGGGGGGGGCCCAAGAGACCCAGTACTTC. This translates into CASSSGGAQETQYF.

This chain joins TRBV9 and TRBJ1-2, with no clear D. V was trimmed by 0 bases and J by 0 bases, leaving 15 bases between them. Germline CDR1 SGDLS, CDR2 YYNGEE. There are 17 residues in the CDR3. The CDR3 loop is CASSVDPRRTPNYGYTF. The CDR3 nucleotides are TGTGCCAGCAGCGTAGATCCCCGCAGGACTCCTAACTATGGCTACACCTTC.

The CDR3 DNA reads as TGTGCCAGCGGGAACACTGAAGCTTTCTTT. This sequence encodes CASGNTEAFF. J is TRBJ1-1 and V is TRBV7-2; no definite D call. Germline assignment: CDR1 SGHTA and CDR2 FQGNSA. This CDR3 is 10 amino acids long. V lost 8 bases to trimming and J lost 1 base, with 2 bases between them.

The chain carries TRBV7-2 and TRBJ2-5; the match to TRBD2 covers 8 bases. Germline V gene lookup returns CDR1 SGHTA and CDR2 FQGNSA. Losses at the gene ends were 6 bases for V and 5 bases for J; bases not matched to a gene: 17. CDR3 size: 17 residues. CDR3 residues: CASSRDRSGTLLETQYF. The CDR3 bases are TGTGCCAGCAGTCGAGATCGTAGCGGGACCTTATTGGAGACCCAGTACTTC.

V and J are TRBV28 and TRBJ2-3; D is perhaps TRBD2 (6 bases). Germline CDR1 is MDHEN and CDR2 is SYDVKM. There are 15 residues in the CDR3. The ends were cut back, 6 bases at V and 0 bases at J, with 13 bases in the middle. CDR3 bases: TGTGCCAGCAGGCGCGGGACTCCTAGCACAGATACGCAGTATTTT. Protein sequence: CASRRGTPSTDTQYF.